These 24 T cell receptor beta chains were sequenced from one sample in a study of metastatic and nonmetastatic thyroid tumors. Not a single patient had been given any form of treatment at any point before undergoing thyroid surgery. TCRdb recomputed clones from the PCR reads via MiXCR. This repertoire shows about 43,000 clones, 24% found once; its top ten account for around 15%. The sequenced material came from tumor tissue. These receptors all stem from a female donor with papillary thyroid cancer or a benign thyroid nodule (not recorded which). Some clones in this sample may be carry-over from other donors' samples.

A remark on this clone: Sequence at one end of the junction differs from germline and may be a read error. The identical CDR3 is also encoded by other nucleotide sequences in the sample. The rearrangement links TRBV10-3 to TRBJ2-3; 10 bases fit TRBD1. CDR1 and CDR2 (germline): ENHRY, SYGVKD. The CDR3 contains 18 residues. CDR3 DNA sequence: TGTGCCATCAGTGACCCTGTATCATCGGGACAGGGGACAGATACACAGTATTTT. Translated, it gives CAISDPVSSGQGTDTQYF.

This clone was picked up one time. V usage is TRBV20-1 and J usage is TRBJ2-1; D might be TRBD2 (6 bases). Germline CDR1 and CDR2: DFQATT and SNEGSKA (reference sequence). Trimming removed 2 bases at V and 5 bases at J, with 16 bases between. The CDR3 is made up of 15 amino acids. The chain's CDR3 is CSARRLVSGDNEQFF. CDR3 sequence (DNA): TGCAGTGCTAGACGTTTAGTATCGGGGGACAATGAGCAGTTCTTC.

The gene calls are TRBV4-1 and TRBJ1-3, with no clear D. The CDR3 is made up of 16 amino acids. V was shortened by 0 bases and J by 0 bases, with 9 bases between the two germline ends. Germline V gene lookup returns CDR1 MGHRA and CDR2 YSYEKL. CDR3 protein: CASSQDKGLSGNTIYF. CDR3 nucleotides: TGCGCCAGCAGCCAAGACAAAGGTCTCTCTGGAAACACCATATATTTT.

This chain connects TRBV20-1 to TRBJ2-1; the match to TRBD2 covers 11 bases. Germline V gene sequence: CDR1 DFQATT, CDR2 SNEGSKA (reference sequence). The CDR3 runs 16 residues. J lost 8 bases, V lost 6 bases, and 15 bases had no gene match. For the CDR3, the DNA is TGCAGTGCATCGAGCCTCTTAGCGGGGGGGCGCGATGAGCAGTTCTTC. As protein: CSASSLLAGGRDEQFF.

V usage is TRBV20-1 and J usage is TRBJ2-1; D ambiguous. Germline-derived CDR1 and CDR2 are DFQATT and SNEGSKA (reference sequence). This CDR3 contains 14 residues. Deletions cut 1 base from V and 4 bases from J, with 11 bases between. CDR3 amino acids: CSARADIVYNEQFF. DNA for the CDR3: TGCAGTGCTAGAGCGGATATTGTTTACAATGAGCAGTTCTTC.

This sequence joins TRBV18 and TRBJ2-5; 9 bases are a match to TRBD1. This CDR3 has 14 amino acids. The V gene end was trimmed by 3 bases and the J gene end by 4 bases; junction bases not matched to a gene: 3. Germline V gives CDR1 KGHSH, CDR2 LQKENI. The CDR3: CASSPQGQGETQYF. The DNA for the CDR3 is TGTGCCAGCTCACCCCAGGGACAGGGAGAGACCCAGTACTTC.

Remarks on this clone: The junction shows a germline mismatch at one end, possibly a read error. In DNA, the CDR3 is TGTGCCAGCAGTTTATCGGGCGTGGGGTCGGGGGGCCCGTGGAATGAGCATTTCTTC. Amino acid sequence: CASSLSGVGSGGPWNEHFF. The chain recombines TRBV27 with TRBJ2-1; TRBD2 might be the D (7 bases). CDR3 size: 19 residues. The germline gives CDR1 MNHEY, CDR2 SMNVEV (reference sequence).

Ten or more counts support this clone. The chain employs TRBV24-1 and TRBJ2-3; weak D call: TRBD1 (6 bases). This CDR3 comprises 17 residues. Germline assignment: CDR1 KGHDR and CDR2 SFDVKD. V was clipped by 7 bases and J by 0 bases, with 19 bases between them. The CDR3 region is CATSLTPGHTSTDTQYF. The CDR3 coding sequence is TGTGCCACCAGCCTAACACCGGGACATACTAGCACAGATACGCAGTATTTT.

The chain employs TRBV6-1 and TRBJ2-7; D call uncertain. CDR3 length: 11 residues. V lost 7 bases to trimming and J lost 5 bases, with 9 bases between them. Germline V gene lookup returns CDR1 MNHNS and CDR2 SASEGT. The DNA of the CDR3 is TGTGCCAGCACAGATGGCCACGAGCAGTACTTC. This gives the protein CASTDGHEQYF.

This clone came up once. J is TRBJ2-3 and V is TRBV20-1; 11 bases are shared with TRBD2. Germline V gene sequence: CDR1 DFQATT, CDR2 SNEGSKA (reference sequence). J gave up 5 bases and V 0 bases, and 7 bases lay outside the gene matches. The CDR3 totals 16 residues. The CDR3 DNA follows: TGCAGTGCTAGAGACACTAGCGGGAGTATTGGAGATACGCAGTATTTT. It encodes CSARDTSGSIGDTQYF.

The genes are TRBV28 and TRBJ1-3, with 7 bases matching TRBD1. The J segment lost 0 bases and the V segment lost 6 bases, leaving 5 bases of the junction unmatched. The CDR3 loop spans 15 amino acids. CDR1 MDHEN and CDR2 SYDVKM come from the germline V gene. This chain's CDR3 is CASSGGTASGNTIYF. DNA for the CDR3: TGTGCCAGCAGCGGCGGGACAGCCTCTGGAAACACCATATATTTT.

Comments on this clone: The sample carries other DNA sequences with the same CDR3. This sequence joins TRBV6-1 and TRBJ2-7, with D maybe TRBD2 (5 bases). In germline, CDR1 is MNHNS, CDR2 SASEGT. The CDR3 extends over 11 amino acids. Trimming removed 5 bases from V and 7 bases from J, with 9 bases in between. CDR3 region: CASSQRSEQYF. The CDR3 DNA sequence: TGTGCCAGCAGTCAGCGGAGTGAGCAGTACTTC.

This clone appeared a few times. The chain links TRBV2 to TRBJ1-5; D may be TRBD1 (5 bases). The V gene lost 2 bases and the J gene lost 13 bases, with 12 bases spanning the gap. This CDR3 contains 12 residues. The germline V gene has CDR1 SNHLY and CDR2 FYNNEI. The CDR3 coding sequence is TGTGCCAGCAGTGAAATGGACACCGAGCAGCATTTT. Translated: CASSEMDTEQHF.

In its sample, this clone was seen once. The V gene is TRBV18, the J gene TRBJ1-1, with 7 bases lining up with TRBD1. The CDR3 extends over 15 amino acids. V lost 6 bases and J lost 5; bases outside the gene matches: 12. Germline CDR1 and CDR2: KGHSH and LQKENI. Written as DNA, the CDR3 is TGTGCCAGCTCCCGGGACAGCCGGCGGTTGACTGAAGCTTTCTTT. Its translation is CASSRDSRRLTEAFF. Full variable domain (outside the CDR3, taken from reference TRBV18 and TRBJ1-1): NAGVMQNPRHLVRRRGQEARLRCSPMKGHSHVYWYRQLPEEGLKFMVYLQKENIIDESGMPKERFSAEFPKEGPSILRIQQVVRGDSAAYFCASSRDSRRLTEAFFGQGTRLTVV.

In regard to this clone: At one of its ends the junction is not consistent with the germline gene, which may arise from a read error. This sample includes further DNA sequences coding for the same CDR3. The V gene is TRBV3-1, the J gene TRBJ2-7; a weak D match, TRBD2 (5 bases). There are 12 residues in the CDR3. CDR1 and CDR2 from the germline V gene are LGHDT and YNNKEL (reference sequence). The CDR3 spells CASSQDLGLPDF. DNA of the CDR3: TGTGCCAGCAGCCAAGATCTAGGACTCCCCGACTTC.

This CDR3 is CASSLEPGTVYNEQFF. CDR3 nucleotide sequence: TGTGCCAGCAGCTTAGAGCCCGGGACAGTTTACAATGAGCAGTTCTTC. The chain is built from TRBV11-2 and TRBJ2-1; TRBD1 matches 7 bases. Unmatched junction bases numbered 6, after V lost 0 bases and J lost 4 bases. The CDR3 extends over 16 amino acids. In germline, CDR1 is SGHAT, CDR2 FQNNGV.

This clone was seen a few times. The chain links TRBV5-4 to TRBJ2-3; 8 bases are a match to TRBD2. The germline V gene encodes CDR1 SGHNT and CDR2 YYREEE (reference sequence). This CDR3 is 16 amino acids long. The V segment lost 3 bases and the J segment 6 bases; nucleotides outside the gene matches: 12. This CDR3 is CASSSTRLARGDTQYF. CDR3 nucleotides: TGTGCCAGCAGCTCCACCCGACTAGCGCGGGGGGATACGCAGTATTTT.

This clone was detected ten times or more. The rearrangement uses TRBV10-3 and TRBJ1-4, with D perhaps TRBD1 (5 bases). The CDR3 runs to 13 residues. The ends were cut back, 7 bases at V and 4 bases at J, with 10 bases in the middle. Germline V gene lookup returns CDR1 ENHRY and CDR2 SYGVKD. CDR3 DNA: TGTGCCATCATGGACGACAGTAATGAAAAACTGTTTTTT. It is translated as CAIMDDSNEKLFF.

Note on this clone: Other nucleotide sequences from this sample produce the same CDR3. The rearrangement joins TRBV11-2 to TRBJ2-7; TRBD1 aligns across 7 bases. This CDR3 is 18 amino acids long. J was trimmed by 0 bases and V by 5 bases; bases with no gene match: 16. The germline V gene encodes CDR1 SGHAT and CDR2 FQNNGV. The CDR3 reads CASSPHQTGSPSSYEQYF. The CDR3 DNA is TGTGCCAGCAGCCCGCATCAGACAGGGAGTCCCAGCTCCTACGAGCAGTACTTC.

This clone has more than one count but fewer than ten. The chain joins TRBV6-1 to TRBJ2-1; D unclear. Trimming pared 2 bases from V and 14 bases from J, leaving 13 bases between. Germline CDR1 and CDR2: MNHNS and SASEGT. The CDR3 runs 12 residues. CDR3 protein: CASSERVAIKFF. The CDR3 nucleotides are TGTGCCAGCAGTGAAAGGGTAGCAATAAAGTTCTTC.

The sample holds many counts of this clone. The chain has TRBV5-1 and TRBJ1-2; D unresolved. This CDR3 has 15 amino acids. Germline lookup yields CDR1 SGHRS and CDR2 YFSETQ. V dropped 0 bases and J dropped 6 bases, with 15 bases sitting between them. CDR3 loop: CASSLAPGSQDGYTF. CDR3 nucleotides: TGCGCCAGCAGCTTGGCCCCCGGCAGCCAGGATGGCTACACCTTC.

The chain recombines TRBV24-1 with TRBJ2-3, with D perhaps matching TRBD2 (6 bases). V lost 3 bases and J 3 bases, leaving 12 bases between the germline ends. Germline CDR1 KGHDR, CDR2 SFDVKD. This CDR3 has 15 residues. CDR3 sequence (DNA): TGTGCCACCAGTGATAACAGAGGGAGGACAGATACGCAGTATTTT. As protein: CATSDNRGRTDTQYF.

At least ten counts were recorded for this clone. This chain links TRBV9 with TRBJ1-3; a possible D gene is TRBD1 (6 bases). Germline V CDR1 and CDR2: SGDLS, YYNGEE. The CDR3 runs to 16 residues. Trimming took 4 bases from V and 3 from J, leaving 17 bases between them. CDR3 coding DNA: TGTGCCAGCAGCCTAGATTTAGGGGGGATTGGAAACACCATATATTTT. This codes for CASSLDLGGIGNTIYF.

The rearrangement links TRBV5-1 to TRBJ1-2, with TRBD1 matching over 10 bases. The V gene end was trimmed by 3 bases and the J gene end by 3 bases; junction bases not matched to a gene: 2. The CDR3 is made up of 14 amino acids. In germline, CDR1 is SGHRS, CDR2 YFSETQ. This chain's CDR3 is CASSSGTGDYGYTF. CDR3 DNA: TGCGCCAGCAGCTCTGGGACAGGGGACTATGGCTACACCTTC.